The 21 T cell receptor beta chains below come from one sample, sequenced in a study of identical twins. Each CDR3 protein is one row after TCRdb ran MiXCR on the 5' RACE reads. The data show 1.5 million to 2 million distinct CDR3 sequences, 32% seen once. The sample taken for sequencing was cord blood. These receptors were obtained from a newborn girl in good health.

The CDR3 here is CASSQGQGSYNEQYF. The CDR3, as DNA: TGTGCCAGCAGCCAAGGTCAAGGGTCCTACAATGAGCAGTACTTC. This chain joins TRBV3-1 and TRBJ2-5; unclear D gene. In germline, CDR1 is LGHDT, CDR2 YNNKEL (reference sequence). The CDR3 is 15 residues long. Between the trimmed V and J ends, which lost 1 base and 11 bases, there was a span of 20 bases.

This clonotype appeared a few times. The chain combines TRBV29-1 with TRBJ2-3; 7 nucleotides line up with TRBD2. Trimming cost V 3 bases and J 4 bases; bases outside gene matches: 13. The germline gives CDR1 SQVTM, CDR2 ANQGSEA. CDR3 length equals 16 residues. In DNA form, the CDR3 reads TGCAGCGTTGATCTCGCTAGCGGAGGCCCCGCAGATACGCAGTATTTT. It codes for CSVDLASGGPADTQYF.

This chain connects TRBV20-1 to TRBJ2-1; 10 nucleotides match TRBD2. With 3 bases clipped from V and 3 bases from J, the junction kept 5 bases outside the gene matches. Germline assignment: CDR1 DFQATT and CDR2 SNEGSKA (reference sequence). The CDR3 has 15 amino acids. CDR3 DNA: TGCAGTGCTAGGGGACTAGCGAGTGGCTACAATGAGCAGTTCTTC. As protein: CSARGLASGYNEQFF.

The rearrangement joins TRBV5-1 to TRBJ2-5, with 10 positions matching TRBD2. This CDR3 comprises 14 residues. Germline assignment: CDR1 SGHRS and CDR2 YFSETQ. The ends lost 6 bases at V and 11 bases at J; junction bases unmatched: 13. The CDR3 nucleotides read TGCGCCAGCATAATAACAGGGACTAGCGATGAGCAGTACTTC. Its protein product is CASIITGTSDEQYF.

This chain uses TRBV13 with TRBJ2-7; the D is unclear. The CDR3 totals 15 residues. CDR1 and CDR2 (germline): PRHDT, FYEKMQ (reference sequence). V was shortened by 5 bases and J by 4 bases, with 18 bases between the two germline ends. The CDR3 sequence is CASSHFPGRPYEQYF. Here the CDR3 DNA reads TGTGCCAGCAGCCACTTTCCCGGGCGACCATACGAGCAGTACTTC.

The chain employs TRBV30 and TRBJ2-1; 12 nucleotides align to TRBD2. The V gene's germline CDR1 is GTSNPN and CDR2 SVGIG (reference sequence). The junction had 7 bases not matched to a gene; V was cut back by 4 bases and J by 9 bases. This CDR3 is built from 14 residues. The CDR3 reads CAWKGLAGGSEQFF. The CDR3, as DNA: TGTGCCTGGAAGGGTCTAGCGGGGGGGAGTGAGCAGTTCTTC.

The V gene is TRBV27, the J gene TRBJ1-5; D ambiguous. Trimming took 7 bases from V and 1 from J, leaving 11 bases between them. Germline V gives CDR1 MNHEY, CDR2 SMNVEV (reference sequence). This CDR3 spans 14 amino acids. The DNA of the CDR3 is TGTGCCAGCAAAGTGGGTCACAGCAATCAGCCCCAGCATTTT. It translates to CASKVGHSNQPQHF.

The rearrangement uses TRBV4-1 and TRBJ2-1, with 9 bases lining up with TRBD1. J lost 10 bases, V lost 2 bases, and 9 bases had no gene match. Germline V gives CDR1 MGHRA, CDR2 YSYEKL. The CDR3 spans 15 residues. CDR3 sequence reads: CASSQPGQGSYEQFF. In DNA form, the CDR3 reads TGCGCCAGCAGCCAACCGGGACAGGGATCCTACGAGCAGTTCTTC.

The chain carries TRBV12-3 or TRBV12-4 and TRBJ1-5; D possibly corresponds to TRBD1 (6 bases). The V end lost 2 bases, the J end lost 0 bases, and 11 bases lay between the germline ends. This CDR3 is built from 16 residues. CDR3 nucleotide sequence: TGTGCCAGCAGTTTAACCCCGACAGGTAGCAATCAGCCCCAGCATTTT. Translated: CASSLTPTGSNQPQHF.

V usage is TRBV9 and J usage is TRBJ2-7, with TRBD2 identical over 9 bases. Per the germline V gene, CDR1 is SGDLS and CDR2 is YYNGEE. The CDR3 is made up of 16 amino acids. J was trimmed by 0 bases and V by 3 bases; bases with no gene match: 7. DNA of the CDR3: TGTGCCAGCAGCGCCCGCGGGGGGGACAGCTCCTACGAGCAGTACTTC. Translation gives CASSARGGDSSYEQYF.

The chain combines TRBV5-4 with TRBJ2-7, with 12 bases matching TRBD2. The trim removed 9 bases at V and 5 bases at J, leaving 9 bases unmatched. In germline, CDR1 is SGHNT, CDR2 YYREEE (reference sequence). The CDR3 contains 14 residues. For the CDR3, the DNA is TGTGCCATCACGACTAGCGGGAGATTAGACGAGCAGTACTTC. This gives the protein CAITTSGRLDEQYF.

This clonotype was seen more than once but under ten times. The chain employs TRBV20-1 and TRBJ2-1; the match to TRBD2 covers 13 bases. CDR3 size: 13 residues. The germline gives CDR1 DFQATT, CDR2 SNEGSKA (reference sequence). V lost 5 bases to trimming and J lost 6 bases; unmatched junction nucleotides: 1. In nucleotides, the CDR3 is TGCAGTGCTGGGACTAGCGGGATCAATGAGCAGTTCTTC. Translation gives CSAGTSGINEQFF.

This clonotype appeared many times. This sequence joins TRBV27 and TRBJ2-7; the D is unclear. V lost 4 bases and J lost 2, with 9 bases in between. CDR3 length equals 13 residues. CDR1 is MNHEY and CDR2 is SMNVEV in the germline V gene (reference sequence). CDR3 protein: CASSYLPAYEQYF. The CDR3 DNA reads as TGTGCCAGCAGTTACCTCCCGGCCTACGAGCAGTACTTC.

Of note for this clonotype: Relative to the germline gene, one junction end is altered; a read error may explain this. This chain uses TRBV27 with TRBJ2-1; D may correspond to TRBD1 or TRBD2 (5 bases each). The germline V gene encodes CDR1 MNHEY and CDR2 SMNVEV (reference sequence). The CDR3 is 16 residues long. CDR3 residues: CVSSLGVGASYNEQFF. The CDR3 DNA sequence: TGTGTCAGCAGTTTAGGCGTCGGGGCCTCCTACAATGAGCAGTTCTTC.

The chain recombines TRBV20-1 with TRBJ1-6; D gene ambiguous. The V end was cut by 4 bases, the J end by 10 bases, with 17 bases between. Germline V CDR1 and CDR2: DFQATT, SNEGSKA (reference sequence). This CDR3 is built from 14 residues. The CDR3 DNA sequence: TGCAGTGCTAATCCAGGTGGAGTTGGGTCACCCCTCCACTTT. It yields the protein CSANPGGVGSPLHF.

This clonotype was found a few times. This chain links TRBV20-1 with TRBJ2-1, with 10 bases fitting TRBD2. The germline CDR1 and CDR2 sequences are DFQATT and SNEGSKA (reference sequence). The CDR3 has 16 amino acids. V lost 3 bases and J lost 4; bases outside the gene matches: 9. The CDR3 region has the DNA TGCAGTGCTAGTAATTTGGCTAGCGGGGGTTACAATGAGCAGTTCTTC. Amino acid sequence: CSASNLASGGYNEQFF.

This rearrangement joins TRBV6-5 to TRBJ2-1, with TRBD2 matching 13 bases. Losses at the gene ends were 0 bases for V and 7 bases for J; bases not matched to a gene: 3. Germline values: CDR1 MNHEY, CDR2 SVGAGI. The CDR3 totals 16 residues. The CDR3 region has the DNA TGTGCCAGCAGTTACTCGAGGACTAGCGGGGGAAATGAGCAGTTCTTC. Its protein product is CASSYSRTSGGNEQFF.

The CDR3 loop reads CASSPNGQASYGYTF. The CDR3 nucleotides are TGTGCCAGCAGCCCTAATGGACAGGCAAGCTATGGCTACACCTTC. The chain couples TRBV12-3 or TRBV12-4 to TRBJ1-2; 7 bases align to TRBD1. The J segment lost 4 bases and the V segment lost 6 bases, leaving 11 bases of the junction unmatched. The CDR3 contains 15 residues.

The chain couples TRBV28 to TRBJ2-7, with 10 bases aligning to TRBD1. The ends lost 8 bases at V and 2 bases at J; junction bases unmatched: 12. This CDR3 is built from 16 residues. CDR1 is MDHEN, CDR2 SYDVKM, per germline. The chain's CDR3 is CASLNSPGQGTYEQYF. In nucleotides, the CDR3 is TGTGCCAGCCTAAATTCGCCGGGACAGGGGACCTACGAGCAGTACTTC. The variable domain in full, with the rest retrieved from reference TRBV28 and TRBJ2-7, is DVKVTQSSRYLVKRTGEKVFLECVQDMDHENMFWYRQDPGLGLRLIYFSYDVKMKEKGDIPEGYSVSREKKERFSLILESASTNQTSMYLCASLNSPGQGTYEQYFGPGTRLTVT.

Regarding this clonotype: Sequence at one end of the junction differs from germline and may be a read error. The CDR3 sequence: CSVVGTRGPDTRYF. The CDR3 coding sequence is TGCAGCGTTGTTGGGACGAGGGGGCCAGATACGCGGTATTTT. V is TRBV29-1 and J is TRBJ2-3; TRBD1 agrees at 7 bases. The CDR3 contains 14 residues. Germline CDR1 is SQVTM and CDR2 is ANQGSEA.

This sequence joins TRBV30 and TRBJ2-2, with D possibly matching TRBD1 (5 bases). The length of the CDR3 is 13 residues. V was shortened by 3 bases and J by 6 bases, with 11 bases between the two germline ends. Germline V gene sequence: CDR1 GTSNPN, CDR2 SVGIG (reference sequence). The CDR3 protein is CAWSHQGAGELFF. The DNA of the CDR3 is TGTGCCTGGAGCCACCAGGGTGCCGGGGAGCTGTTTTTT.